The TCR beta chain described here comes from a study of shared clonotypes between healthy human individuals. Authors' analysis steps: ImmunoSEQ output lacked quality scores and full-length reads, limiting matched filtering. The method was immunoSEQ multiplex PCR; TCRdb's version includes in-frame clones alone and lacks a portion of them. V and J calls and clone size are copied from that table; D and trimming were computed from the DNA. The sample consists of more than 2 million clones, around 96% of them appearing once. The CDR3 spans 12 residues. The germline V and J ends were trimmed by 5 bases and 5 bases, with 12 bases remaining between them. The germline V gene encodes CDR1 GTSNPN and CDR2 SVGIG (reference sequence). CD45RO-negative, CCR7-selected cells formed the naive CD8 fraction, which excluded terminally differentiated effector memory CD45RA+ cells. This clone was seen repeatedly, ten times or more.

The sample comprised naive CD8+ T cells sorted from blood. This TCR derives from a young man in good health. The gene calls are TRBV30 and TRBJ2-5; D unclear. The CDR3 is CAWGRARETQYF. The CDR3 DNA follows: TGTGCCTGGGGCCGCGCGAGGGAGACCCAGTACTTC.